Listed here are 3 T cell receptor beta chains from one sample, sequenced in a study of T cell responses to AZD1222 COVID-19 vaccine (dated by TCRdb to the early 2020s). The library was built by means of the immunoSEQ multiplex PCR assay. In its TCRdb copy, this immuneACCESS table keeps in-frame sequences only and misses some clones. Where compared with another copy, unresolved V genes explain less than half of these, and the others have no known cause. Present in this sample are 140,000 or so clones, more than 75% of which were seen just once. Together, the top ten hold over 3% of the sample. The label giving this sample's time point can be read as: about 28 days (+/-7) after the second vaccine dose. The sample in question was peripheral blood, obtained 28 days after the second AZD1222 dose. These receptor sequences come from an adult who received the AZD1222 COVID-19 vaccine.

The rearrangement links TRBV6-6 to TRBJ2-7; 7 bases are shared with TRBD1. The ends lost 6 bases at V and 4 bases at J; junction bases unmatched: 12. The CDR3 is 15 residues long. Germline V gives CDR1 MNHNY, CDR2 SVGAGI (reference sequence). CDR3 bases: TGTGCCAGCAGGGCCGGTAAGGGGGCGCGTTACGAGCAGTACTTC. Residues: CASRAGKGARYEQYF.

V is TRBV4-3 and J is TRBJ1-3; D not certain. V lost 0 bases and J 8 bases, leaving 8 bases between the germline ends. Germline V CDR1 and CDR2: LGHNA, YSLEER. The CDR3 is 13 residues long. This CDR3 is CASSQDFGDTIYF. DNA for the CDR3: TGCGCCAGCAGCCAAGATTTCGGTGACACCATATATTTT.

The CDR3 DNA reads as TGTGGAGAGGATCTAGCGGGAGTAGTCGAGCAGTACTTC. Amino acids: CGEDLAGVVEQYF. The chain links TRBV7-7 to TRBJ2-7; 10 bases agree with TRBD2. Germline V gene lookup returns CDR1 SSHAT and CDR2 FNYEAQ (reference sequence). The CDR3 spans 13 residues.